Listed here is a single TCR beta chain. This sample was included in a study of shared clonotypes between healthy human individuals. The wider study: A few men and a couple of women, aged 18 to 49, were donors.

V trimming: 5 bases; J trimming: 8 bases; junction bases outside the gene matches: 15. Germline CDR1 reads SGHAT; CDR2 reads FQDESV (reference sequence). This CDR3 contains 17 residues. TCRdb's table, derived via immunoSEQ multiplex PCR, lists solely in-frame clones and lacks some. The sample holds over a million clones, roughly 96% seen once. Input material: naive CD4+ T cells sorted from blood. Noted subset: CD45RA+ positively selected. The TCR was taken from a young man in good health. V and J are TRBV11-1 and TRBJ2-4; 10 bases map to TRBD2. The CDR3 nucleotides are TGTGCCAGCAGCCGGAAACGGGACACTAGCGGGATTGACATTCAGTACTTC. Translating it yields CASSRKRDTSGIDIQYF.